This TCR beta chain appears in the sequencing data of a study of cytotoxic CD8 clonotypes in ibrutinib-treated CLL. Study in general: Sequencing produced an average of about 280,000 productive templates and 85,000 to 95,000 productive rearrangements per sample.

A remark on this clone: Its specificity is not known.

The CDR3 is 13 amino acids. The V gene's germline CDR1 is SGHDT and CDR2 YYEEEE. Deletions cut 2 bases from V and 7 bases from J, with 9 bases between. The table came from immunoSEQ multiplex PCR; TCRdb's copy has only in-frame clones and leaves some out. The sample lists more than 8,500 clones, around 63% seen once, with approximately 18% in the top ten. Study-wide points: Measured clonality at baseline was greater than in age-matched healthy donors and tracked with circulating CD8+ T-cell counts. Sustained-remission patients were sampled at one set of times and progressing patients at different ones. Public clonotypes, an uncommon group, contracted or remained stable on treatment.

This sequence joins TRBV5-6 and TRBJ1-4; D uncertain. The sequence derives from a human donor with chronic lymphocytic leukemia. The source was PBMCs, collected before ibrutinib treatment. The CDR3 region is CASSLGPGEKLFF. The CDR3, as DNA: TGTGCCAGCAGCTTAGGACCCGGTGAAAAACTGTTTTTT.